Listed below are T cell receptor beta chains from one sample, sequenced in a study of beta chain features in type 1 diabetes. Measured with immunoSEQ multiplex PCR; TCRdb has only the in-frame clones, and not every one. The sample holds roughly 300,000 clones; approximately 9.7% are singletons and the top ten take roughly 1%. The specimen was central memory CD4+ T cells from blood. The origin of the receptors is a man younger than 45 with type 1 diabetes. Each CDR3 is given with its conserved first and last residue. The order of the fields is CDR3 length, clone size, D gene, V gene, J gene, CDR3 DNA, CDR3 protein. D genes are given only for firm matches. Clone size, where shown, is once, few, many, or a class for clones that have expanded.

15	.	.	TRBV6-1	TRBJ1-1	TGTGCCAGCAGTGAGTTTACAACTCCGAACACTGAAGCTTTCTTT	CASSEFTTPNTEAFF
13	.	.	TRBV4-3	TRBJ1-2	TGCGCCAGCAGCCAAGGAGAGAACTATGGCTACACCTTC	CASSQGENYGYTF
14	few	.	TRBV6-5	TRBJ2-4	TGTGCCAGCGGGAGAGGGGGAGGCAAAAACATTCAGTACTTC	CASGRGGGKNIQYF
15	.	TRBD2	TRBV4-3	TRBJ2-1	TGCGCCAGCAGTGACTCTCGGGGGGGGTACAATGAGCAGTTCTTC	CASSDSRGGYNEQFF
14	few	TRBD1	TRBV5-6	TRBJ1-2	TGTGCCAGCAGATCTACAGGGGGTAACTATGGCTACACCTTC	CASRSTGGNYGYTF
15	few	.	TRBV7-2	TRBJ1-2	TGTGCCAGCAGCTTAAGAGGGGAGACTAACTATGGCTACACCTTC	CASSLRGETNYGYTF
14	few	.	TRBV18	TRBJ1-2	TGTGCCAGCTCACCGCCGGGACAAAACTATGGCTACACCTTC	CASSPPGQNYGYTF
15	few	.	TRBV6-5	TRBJ2-3	TGTGCCAGCAGTTACTCGATGTGGGTGGCAGATACGCAGTATTTT	CASSYSMWVADTQYF
15	.	.	TRBV7-9	TRBJ1-4	TGTGCCAGCAGCCTAACAGGTGCCTATAATGAAAAACTGTTTTTT	CASSLTGAYNEKLFF
12	few	.	TRBV14	TRBJ2-7	TGTGCCAGCAGCGACTACACAGGGAAGCAGTACTTC	CASSDYTGKQYF
14	few	TRBD2	TRBV6-5	TRBJ2-1	TGTGCCAGCAGACGACTAGCGGGGGTGAATGAGCAGTTCTTC	CASRRLAGVNEQFF
13	few	.	TRBV5-1	TRBJ1-1	TGCGCCAGCAGCTCCCGGACGAACACTGAAGCTTTCTTT	CASSSRTNTEAFF
15	.	TRBD2	TRBV6-5	TRBJ2-1	TGTGCCAGCAGTCGTATAGGACTAGCGGGGGGTGAGCAGTTCTTC	CASSRIGLAGGEQFF
12	few	.	TRBV5-1	TRBJ2-7	TGCGCCAGCAGCTTGGACGCCTACGAGCAGTACTTC	CASSLDAYEQYF
16	.	TRBD2	TRBV27	TRBJ2-2	TGTGCCTCCCGACTAGCGGGGGGGACGAACACCGGGGAGCTGTTTTTT	CASRLAGGTNTGELFF
15	few	TRBD1	TRBV11-2	TRBJ2-7	TGTGCCAGCAGCTTACACGGGACAGGGGGAGTCGAGCAGTACTTC	CASSLHGTGGVEQYF
17	few	TRBD1	TRBV10-3	TRBJ2-6	TGTGCCATCAGTGGGGGACAGGGGGCGTCTGGGGCCAACGTCCTGACTTTC	CAISGGQGASGANVLTF
17	few	TRBD2	TRBV5-1	TRBJ2-5	TGCGCCAGCAGCGCTACTCCGGCTAGCGGGGGCCAAGAGACCCAGTACTTC	CASSATPASGGQETQYF
12	few	.	TRBV7-2	TRBJ1-2	TGTGCCAGCAGCTTCACAGGGTATGGCTACACCTTC	CASSFTGYGYTF
13	many	.	TRBV9	TRBJ2-1	TGTGCCAGCAGGGCTGGGTCCTACAATGAGCAGTTCTTC	CASRAGSYNEQFF
15	few	TRBD1	TRBV9	TRBJ1-6	TGTGCCAGCAGCGAAGGGGGACAGGGCCCTCGTCCCCTCCACTTT	CASSEGGQGPRPLHF
17	few	TRBD1	TRBV7-2	TRBJ1-1	TGTGCCAGCAGCAAATGGGACAGGGGCCTGAGAGACACTGAAGCTTTCTTT	CASSKWDRGLRDTEAFF
14	few	TRBD1	TRBV7-6	TRBJ2-3	TGTGCCAGCAGCTTAGAACAGGGGACAGATACGCAGTATTTT	CASSLEQGTDTQYF
14	few	.	TRBV7-2	TRBJ2-3	TGTGCCAGCAGCTCCGAAAGGGCGGGGGATACGCAGTATTTT	CASSSERAGDTQYF
13	.	.	TRBV7-2	TRBJ2-2	TGTGCCAGCAGCTTAGAGCGCACCGGGGAGCTGTTTTTT	CASSLERTGELFF
14	few	TRBD1	TRBV7-9	TRBJ2-7	TGTGCCAGCAGTAGGACAGGGGGGTTCTACGAGCAGTACTTC	CASSRTGGFYEQYF
14	.	TRBD1	TRBV7-2	TRBJ1-2	TGTGCCAGCAGCCTCCAGACAGGGCGTGAGGGCTACACCTTC	CASSLQTGREGYTF
15	.	TRBD2	TRBV27	TRBJ2-1	TGTGCCAGCAGTGGTAGCGGGGGGGGCTACAATGAGCAGTTCTTC	CASSGSGGGYNEQFF
14	few	.	TRBV11-2	TRBJ2-3	TGTGCCAGCAGCGTAAGACAGGTCACAGATACGCAGTATTTT	CASSVRQVTDTQYF
15	few	.	TRBV6-5	TRBJ1-5	TGTGCCAGCAGTTTAGACGGGCTTAGCAATCAGCCCCAGCATTTT	CASSLDGLSNQPQHF
14	.	.	TRBV5-1	TRBJ2-1	TGCGCCAGCAGCCTACCCACAGCCTCCAATGAGCAGTTCTTC	CASSLPTASNEQFF
16	.	.	TRBV5-1	TRBJ1-1	TGCGCCAGCAGTGCGGGAGTGGGCTTAATGAACACTGAAGCTTTCTTT	CASSAGVGLMNTEAFF
14	few	TRBD1	TRBV7-2	TRBJ1-6	TGTGCCAGCAGCCGACAGGGGGGGAATTCACCCCTCCACTTT	CASSRQGGNSPLHF
15	many	.	TRBV2	TRBJ2-5	TGTGCCAGCAGTCTTCAAACAGGGTACCAAGAGACCCAGTACTTC	CASSLQTGYQETQYF
13	.	TRBD1	TRBV27	TRBJ1-5	TGTGCCAGCAGCGACAGGGTGAATCAGCCCCAGCATTTT	CASSDRVNQPQHF
11	.	.	TRBV5-8	TRBJ2-3	TGTGCCAGCGCAATAGCAGATACGCAGTATTTT	CASAIADTQYF
13	few	.	TRBV30	TRBJ1-2	TGTGCCTGGAGAAGAACCTCTAACTATGGCTACACCTTC	CAWRRTSNYGYTF
14	few	TRBD1	TRBV7-9	TRBJ1-3	TGTGCCAGCAGACCGACAGGGTCTGGAAACACCATATATTTT	CASRPTGSGNTIYF
15	.	TRBD1	TRBV28	TRBJ1-1	TGTGCCAGCAGTTTAAGCCAACAGGGGGCAACTGAAGCTTTCTTT	CASSLSQQGATEAFF